This passage covers 9 T cell receptor beta chains from one sample sequenced in a study of cytomegalovirus exposure and HLA in healthy donors. 13 Jbeta primers and 60 Vbeta primers were used for the PCR. Only in-frame clones appear in the TCRdb table, and some are missing; sequencing was by immunoSEQ multiplex PCR. Its clone listing holds 150,000 to 200,000 clones. Sequenced: PBMCs. These TCRs come from a woman aged 60-75 years in good health and CMV-seronegative.

The rearrangement uses TRBV6-5 and TRBJ2-3, with D perhaps matching TRBD1 (5 bases). The germline gives CDR1 MNHEY, CDR2 SVGAGI. V shed 4 bases and J shed 4 bases, with 12 bases lying between them. The CDR3 is made up of 14 amino acids. The DNA for the CDR3 is TGTGCCAGCAGTTTCAATCAGGGTGCAGATACGCAGTATTTT. Translation: CASSFNQGADTQYF.

The CDR3 region has the DNA TGCAGTGCGGGGCAGGGTCAGCCCCAGCATTTT. Amino acids: CSAGQGQPQHF. The chain is built from TRBV20-1 and TRBJ1-5, with D perhaps TRBD1 (5 bases). This CDR3 has 11 amino acids. V gave up 6 bases and J gave up 6 bases, with 9 bases separating them. CDR1 and CDR2 (germline): DFQATT, SNEGSKA (reference sequence).

This chain links TRBV9 with TRBJ1-3; 8 bases align to TRBD1. CDR1 SGDLS and CDR2 YYNGEE come from the germline V gene. This CDR3 is built from 16 residues. The V segment lost 0 bases and the J segment 0 bases; nucleotides outside the gene matches: 2. CDR3 sequence (DNA): TGTGCCAGCAGCGTAGCTGGACAGGGCTCTGGAAACACCATATATTTT. This codes for CASSVAGQGSGNTIYF.

Regarding this clone: Germline and junction disagree at one end, which may indicate a read error. The rearrangement joins TRBV7-2 to TRBJ1-6; tentative D call: TRBD1 (6 bases). The CDR3 is made up of 17 amino acids. Germline V gene lookup returns CDR1 SGHTA and CDR2 FQGNSA. DNA for the CDR3: TGTGCCAGCAGTTTAGGGGGGGTGGGGGATTATAATTCACCCCTCCACTTT. Translating it yields CASSLGGVGDYNSPLHF.

This rearrangement joins TRBV5-1 to TRBJ1-4, with D perhaps TRBD1 (6 bases). From germline, CDR1 is SGHRS and CDR2 YFSETQ. The CDR3 contains 17 residues. With 0 bases removed from V and 8 bases from J, the gap between germline ends came to 20 bases. The CDR3 DNA reads as TGCGCCAGCAGCTTGGGTCCCCGGGCAGGGGCAGAGGAAAAACTGTTTTTT. It is translated as CASSLGPRAGAEEKLFF.

J is TRBJ2-1 and V is TRBV7-8; D gene unclear. This CDR3 comprises 11 residues. Per germline, CDR1 SGHVS and CDR2 FQNEAQ. The ends were cut back, 5 bases at V and 8 bases at J, with 7 bases in the middle. CDR3 protein: CASSVSYEQFF. The CDR3 coding sequence is TGTGCCAGCAGCGTTAGCTATGAGCAGTTCTTC.

The chain joins TRBV6-5 to TRBJ2-1, with 14 bases matching TRBD2. CDR1 and CDR2 (germline): MNHEY, SVGAGI. The CDR3 length is 15 residues. The V gene end was trimmed by 6 bases and the J gene end by 7 bases; junction bases not matched to a gene: 5. CDR3 DNA sequence: TGTGCCAGCAGCCAGGGGACTAGCGGGAGTAATGAGCAGTTCTTC. Its translation: CASSQGTSGSNEQFF.

This sequence joins TRBV4-3 and TRBJ1-6, with D perhaps matching TRBD1 (6 bases). This CDR3 has 18 amino acids. Germline V gene data show CDR1 as LGHNA and CDR2 as YSLEER. The V end was cut by 1 base, the J end by 0 bases, with 13 bases between. CDR3 residues: CASSQGQAESSYNSPLHF. The CDR3 region has the DNA TGCGCCAGCAGCCAAGGACAGGCCGAGAGCTCCTATAATTCACCCCTCCACTTT.

CDR3 amino acids: CASSEPGQGAYEQYF. The CDR3 DNA reads as TGTGCCAGCAGTGAACCGGGACAGGGCGCCTACGAGCAGTACTTC. This chain joins TRBV25-1 and TRBJ2-7, with TRBD1 identical over 9 bases. V dropped 2 bases and J dropped 2; count of bases not matched to a gene: 4. The CDR3 runs to 15 residues. Germline CDR1 and CDR2: MGHDK and SYGVNS.